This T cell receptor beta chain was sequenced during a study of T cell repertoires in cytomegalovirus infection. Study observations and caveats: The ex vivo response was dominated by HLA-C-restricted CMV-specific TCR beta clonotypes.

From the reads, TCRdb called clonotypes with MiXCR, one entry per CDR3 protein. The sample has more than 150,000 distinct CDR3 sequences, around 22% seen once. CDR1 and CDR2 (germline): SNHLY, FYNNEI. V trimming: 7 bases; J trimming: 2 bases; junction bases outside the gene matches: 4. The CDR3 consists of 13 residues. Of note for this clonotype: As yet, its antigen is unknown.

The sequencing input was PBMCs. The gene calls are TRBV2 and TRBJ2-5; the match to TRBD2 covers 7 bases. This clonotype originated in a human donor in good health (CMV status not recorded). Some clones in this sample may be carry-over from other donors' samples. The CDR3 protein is CASKELAQETQYF. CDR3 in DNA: TGTGCCAGCAAGGAACTAGCGCAAGAGACCCAGTACTTC.